This T cell receptor beta chain was profiled in a study of identical twins. Study-level points and caveats: Part of the zero-insertion signal could reflect confounding by invariant MAIT and iNKT cells. Models, which agreed with sharing between unrelated individuals, nonetheless underestimated the out-of-frame TCR alpha sharing seen in monozygotic twins.

A remark on this clonotype: Antigen specificity is unknown.

Every one of the donors was a healthy Caucasian. TCRdb processed the 5' RACE reads anew with MiXCR; each CDR3 protein has one entry. The sample carries some 270,000 distinct CDR3 sequences, around 8% recorded once. In germline, CDR1 is DFQATT, CDR2 SNEGSKA (reference sequence). V lost 0 bases and J 3 bases, leaving 6 bases between the germline ends. The CDR3 length is 14 residues. This same sample was also part of a study on yellow fever vaccine responses in identical twins.

The sequence was collected from a woman aged 18-29 years in good health. This rearrangement joins TRBV20-1 to TRBJ1-6; D ambiguous. What was sequenced was CD8+ T cells sorted from blood. CDR3 in amino acids: CSARDLSYNSPLHF. The CDR3 region has the DNA TGCAGTGCTAGAGATCTGAGCTATAATTCACCCCTCCACTTT.